A single TCR beta chain is shown here with its context. Its specificity is not known. TCRdb re-called the reads with MiXCR, one entry per CDR3 protein. Among about 700,000 distinct CDR3 sequences, around a third were seen once, and the ten largest hold approximately 18%. This record comes from a study of T cell repertoires in cytomegalovirus infection. Whole-study context: The authors relied on CMV epitopes, both recently identified HLA-C-restricted and well-studied HLA-B-restricted. Public TCR beta signatures were indicative of both CMV infection and a matching HLA type.

Study observations and caveats: HLA-C-restricted CMV clonotypes gave the most frequent clonotype in two of eight donors. Cumulative public TCR beta family frequency identified carriers of CMV plus the relevant HLA.

Germline trimming cut 6 bases from V and 7 bases from J; bases unmatched to any gene: 11. CDR1 is DFQATT and CDR2 is SNEGSKA in the germline V gene (reference sequence). The CDR3 covers 14 residues. The source material was cultured PBMCs, sampled from culture after CMV antigen stimulation. The sequence was collected from a human donor in good health (CMV status not recorded). Some clones in this sample may be carry-over from other donors' samples. V is TRBV20-1 and J is TRBJ1-5; the match to TRBD1 covers 8 bases. The CDR3 nucleotides read TGCAGTGCCCGGACAGGGTGGGTGGGGCAGCCCCAGCATTTT. Translation gives CSARTGWVGQPQHF.